This paragraph reports one T cell receptor beta chain. No antigen is known for it. Per-base qualities were not stored, and no clone one base away is much larger. The sample's time point label, decoded: baseline before first vaccination. Vaccinee samples came from UK trials COV001 and COV002, including a single-blind randomized controlled phase 2/3 trial of AZD1222 (ChAdOx1 nCoV-19) in healthy adults. For TCRbeta chain sequencing, PBMC samples from trial participants were taken at day 0 and at day 28 after the second dose. The CDR3 regions of human TCRbeta chains were analyzed by immunosequencing. The paper's data handling went like this. TCRs in the repertoires were compared against a reference library of SARS-CoV-2-specific TCRs that had been generated with the MIRA antigen-specificity platform. Breadth was defined as the fraction of unique TCRs that were SARS-CoV-2-associated, and depth was defined as the fraction of total T cells that were SARS-CoV-2-associated. Using the MIRA data, each spike-specific TCR was mapped to the spike region that the TCR reacts to and placed in a CD4 or CD8 class. Log10-transformed breadth and depth values were compared by one-way ANOVA with Sidak's multiple comparisons tests. TCRdb limited this immuneACCESS table to in-frame rearrangements with V and J called. A share of clones is missing; checked studies link under half to unresolved V genes, and the rest is unexplained. V, J and clone size were drawn from that table, and D and trimming were deduced from the DNA. The sample table records 95,000 to 150,000 clones; about 89% of these occur just once. Around 30% of the sample is taken by the ten largest.

The CDR3 measures 15 amino acids from cysteine to phenylalanine. Only the CDR3 DNA stays, 45 bases, in frame from base 1. From a lookup of the germline V gene, CDR1 and CDR2 are KGHSH and LQKENI. The germline ends are 6 bases apart after V is trimmed by 3 bases and J by 0 bases. These data are taken from a study of T cell responses to AZD1222 COVID-19 vaccine (dated by TCRdb to the early 2020s). Context from the whole study: AZD1222 recipients given second doses at about 4 weeks or at about 12 weeks were pooled, since spike-specific TCR depth and breadth were not found to differ between the two schedules. TCR sequencing was performed for approximately 240 trial participants, of whom about 200 were given two doses of AZD1222 and around 25 were given two doses of MenACWY control vaccine. Enrollment into the trials was organized by age into subgroups of 18-55, 56-69 and 70-plus years, and those subgroups contained approximately 160, 26 and 62 TCR-sequenced participants, respectively. Beyond this particular receptor, the publication reports: Because no samples from the day 14 peak response were available, repertoires could be characterized only after the peak T cell response. After two AZD1222 doses, both the breadth and the depth of spike-specific TCRs were significantly higher than at day 0 and than in MenACWY recipients. Most participants were white British and females outnumbered males, and the authors suggested that clonal diversity may have been underestimated. The vaccine-associated CD4 TCRs covered the entire spike protein, and the dominant responses fell in regions 160-218 and 743-854. In the small 56-69-year group, the increase in depth fell short of significance, most likely because of low power. Reportedly, close to half of the unique spike-specific TCRs recognized epitopes lying outside the regions that are mutated in the B.1.351 and B.1.1.7 variants. Only six AZD1222 recipients were SARS-CoV-2 seropositive at baseline, limiting conclusions about previously exposed vaccinees.

The sequencing used peripheral blood, collected on day 0 of AZD1222 vaccination. The rearrangement combines TRBV18 with TRBJ2-6; the D gene remains uncertain. The receptor's source is an adult in good health. The base sequence is TGTGCCAGCTCACCCGAAGGCTCTGGGGCCAACGTCCTGACTTTC. This is translated as CASSPEGSGANVLTF.